A selection of T cell receptor beta chains follows, all from one sample in a study of CDR3 diversity in severe acne. TCRdb reanalysed the PCR reads using MiXCR and keeps one entry per CDR3 protein. The data contain 85,000 to 120,000 distinct CDR3 sequences, around 53% of them seen just once; the ten biggest clones take up around 12%. The sequenced sample was blood. These TCRs come from a male donor with acne. CDR3s include the opening cysteine and the closing phenylalanine or tryptophan. D genes are given only for firm matches. Clone size appears in some rows only: once, few, many, or a class for an expanded clone.

14 | - | TRBJ2-7 | TRBV18 | - | CASSRGGGSYEQYF | TGTGCCAGCTCACGGGGAGGGGGATCCTACGAGCAGTACTTC
14 | TRBD1 | TRBJ2-7 | TRBV25-1 | - | CASSPGTEAYEQYF | TGTGCCAGCAGCCCCGGGACAGAAGCCTACGAGCAGTACTTC
15 | TRBD1 | TRBJ1-2 | TRBV7-8 | - | CASSFLDRGADGYTF | TGTGCCAGCAGCTTCTTGGACAGGGGGGCGGATGGCTACACCTTC
13 | - | TRBJ2-1 | TRBV29-1 | - | CSLWRGRYNEQFF | TGCAGCTTATGGCGGGGCAGGTACAATGAGCAGTTCTTC
13 | - | TRBJ2-3 | TRBV15 | - | CATSGSSSDTQYF | TGTGCCACCAGCGGAAGCTCCTCAGATACGCAGTATTTT
15 | TRBD2 | TRBJ2-2 | TRBV7-3 | - | CASSLVGGDTGELFF | TGTGCCAGCAGCTTAGTGGGGGGGGACACCGGGGAGCTGTTTTTT
13 | - | TRBJ2-7 | TRBV10-3 | many | CAISDNRGYEQYF | TGTGCCATCAGTGACAATAGGGGGTACGAGCAGTACTTC
14 | - | TRBJ1-3 | TRBV2 | - | CASSDQGVGNTIYF | TGTGCCAGCAGTGACCAGGGTGTTGGAAACACCATATATTTT
15 | - | TRBJ2-5 | TRBV7-2 | medium-sized | CASSLGAGPQETQYF | TGTGCCAGCAGCTTAGGGGCAGGCCCACAAGAGACCCAGTACTTC
14 | - | TRBJ2-5 | TRBV12-3/TRBV12-4 | - | CASSPTGEMETQYF | TGTGCCAGCAGTCCTACGGGGGAGATGGAGACCCAGTACTTC
14 | - | TRBJ2-3 | TRBV12-3/TRBV12-4 | - | CASSSLTYTDMQYF | TGTGCCAGCAGTTCCCTAACTTATACAGATATGCAGTATTTT
14 | - | TRBJ2-7 | TRBV6-2/TRBV6-3 | - | CATSDLDRGYEQYF | TGTGCCACCTCGGATCTGGACAGAGGCTACGAGCAGTACTTC
20 | TRBD1 | TRBJ1-5 | TRBV4-2 | many | CASSLSTGSKGGYSNQPQHF | TGTGCCAGCAGCCTTTCGACAGGGTCAAAGGGGGGGTATAGCAATCAGCCCCAGCATTTT
13 | - | TRBJ2-7 | TRBV5-8 | many | CASSSTGMSEQYF | TGTGCCAGCAGCTCGACAGGTATGAGCGAGCAGTACTTC
20 | - | TRBJ2-7 | TRBV7-3 | - | CASSFYICSAHHGQAYEQYF | -
17 | TRBD2 | TRBJ2-7 | TRBV7-9 | - | CASSLKTLAAHPYEQYF | TGTGCCAGCAGCTTGAAAACCCTAGCGGCTCACCCCTACGAGCAGTACTTC
15 | TRBD2 | TRBJ2-1 | TRBV2 | - | CASLVTSGRAGEQFF | TGTGCCAGCTTAGTGACTAGCGGGAGGGCCGGTGAGCAGTTCTTC
15 | TRBD1 | TRBJ2-1 | TRBV6-4 | many | CASSGGTGGYNEQFF | TGTGCCAGCAGTGGGGGGACAGGGGGCTACAATGAGCAGTTCTTC
13 | TRBD1 | TRBJ1-2 | TRBV29-1 | - | CSVGGTVVHGYTF | TGCAGCGTTGGAGGGACAGTAGTCCATGGCTACACCTTC
16 | TRBD2 | TRBJ2-7 | TRBV20-1 | few | CSASRAGTSGSYEQYF | TGCAGTGCTAGTCGGGCCGGGACTAGCGGGTCCTACGAGCAGTACTTC
14 | TRBD2 | TRBJ2-5 | TRBV2 | few | CVSWAGGGLETQYF | TGTGTCAGCTGGGCGGGAGGAGGCTTGGAGACCCAGTACTTC
14 | TRBD2 | TRBJ2-7 | TRBV29-1 | - | CSVETGTSDGEQYF | TGCAGCGTTGAGACCGGGACTAGCGACGGCGAGCAGTACTTC
15 | - | TRBJ1-4 | TRBV2 | - | CASGEALATNEKLFF | TGTGCCAGCGGCGAAGCGCTTGCAACTAATGAAAAACTGTTTTTT
12 | - | TRBJ2-1 | TRBV25-1 | - | CASGTDYNEQFF | TGTGCCAGCGGGACTGACTACAATGAGCAGTTCTTC